The rows below give T cell receptor beta chains drawn from one sample of a study of T cell responses to AZD1222 COVID-19 vaccine. Sequencing was performed with immunoSEQ multiplex PCR; in TCRdb, only in-frame clones are kept and a portion is missing. The table lists 95,000 to 150,000 clones, 85% to 90% of them singletons. The sequenced sample was peripheral blood, obtained on day 0 of AZD1222 vaccination. The receptors come from an adult in good health. CDR3s include the opening cysteine and the closing phenylalanine or tryptophan.

TRBV28,TRBJ2-1,CASSSSAGPGNEQFF
TRBV3-1/TRBV3-2,TRBJ1-6,CASSKTVGDSPLHF
TRBV6-5,TRBJ2-2,CASRGDSSTGELFF
TRBV4-1,TRBJ2-1,CASSQSDGYEQFF
TRBV9,TRBJ2-1,CASSYSQSSYNEQFF
TRBV5-1,TRBJ1-5,CASSPEGGGNQPQHF
TRBV19,TRBJ1-5,CASSDRGEPQHF
TRBV7-2,TRBJ2-1,CASSLDSSYNEQFF
TRBV5-4,TRBJ1-2,CASSSGGNYGYTF
TRBV7-2,TRBJ2-7,CASRVGGASGPYEQYF
TRBV27,TRBJ2-7,CASRQDRAYEQYF
TRBV2,TRBJ1-6,CASSVQGADSPLHF
TRBV12-5,TRBJ2-2,CASGFIEGYTGELFF
TRBV6-1,TRBJ2-7,CASSDRGSQQYF
TRBV6-4,TRBJ2-5,CASSVGAQETQYF
TRBV28,TRBJ1-2,CASSGAVGPSGGYTF
TRBV5-5,TRBJ2-7,CASSLAASGTISYEQYF
TRBV4-2,TRBJ2-3,CASSQQAWRRGWHF
TRBV7-2,TRBJ2-1,CASSLAATGRNNEQFF
TRBV6-5,TRBJ2-1,CASSYTGFDEQFF
TRBV5-1,TRBJ2-1,CASSWGRIDEQFF
TRBV25-1,TRBJ2-7,CASSETGAYEQYF
TRBV11-1,TRBJ2-1,CASSPGSGYNEQFF
TRBV7-2,TRBJ1-2,CASSSETGGYGYTF
TRBV6-2/TRBV6-3,TRBJ1-2,CASSYKNPGRQYGYTF
TRBV10-3,TRBJ2-1,CAIGQVGDEQFF
TRBV4-1,TRBJ2-5,CASSHSGYQETQYF
TRBV19,TRBJ2-3,CASKDGPSTDTQYF
TRBV2,TRBJ1-2,CASSVERANYGYTF
TRBV19,TRBJ1-4,CATGTGATNEKLFF
TRBV24-1,TRBJ2-2,CATRGTGNTGELFF
TRBV30,TRBJ2-7,CAWGRQGPYHYEQYF
TRBV5-6,TRBJ1-2,CASSLTGGGFKGYTF
TRBV9,TRBJ1-1,CASSAGTANTEAFF
TRBV3-1/TRBV3-2,TRBJ1-6,CASSQDRGQGVSLHF
TRBV7-9,TRBJ1-6,CASSLSGQVSSPLHF
TRBV29-1,TRBJ1-2,CSVGSWGWGYTF
TRBV18,TRBJ2-7,CASSRGGSAGSYEQYF
TRBV23-1,TRBJ2-2,CASSPDRDSETGELFF
TRBV4-3,TRBJ2-7,CASSQGGTDTYEQYF
TRBV24-1,TRBJ1-5,CATSDLSEEPQHF
TRBV30,TRBJ2-2,CAWSGAGRFAGELFF